The clone carrying this TCR beta chain has only one observation. Antigen unknown. The germline gives CDR1 SGHRS, CDR2 YFSETQ. This CDR3 has 17 amino acids. V lost 3 bases and J 0 bases, leaving 16 bases between the germline ends. Researchers reported that TCR beta cDNA libraries carried unique molecular identifiers. Each batch of 1 to 10 million T cells produced a few hundred thousand cDNA molecules. One entry per CDR3 protein, called by TCRdb with MiXCR from the PCR reads. The sample holds roughly 730,000 distinct CDR3 sequences, 25% to 30% seen once. This entry is derived from a study of post-analysis software for immune sequencing data. The study's findings and limits: Compared with controls, patients showed significantly lower normalized Chao1 diversity. Controls showed lower frequencies than patients for five TRBV segments, and TRBV5-6, TRBV5-1 and TRBV20-1 were among these.

The sequencing input was blood. The genes are TRBV5-1 and TRBJ2-1, with a possible D match to TRBD1 (6 bases). The receptor comes from a girl aged 10-17 years with multiple sclerosis. The CDR3 loop reads CASSSERTVPSYNEQFF. CDR3 in DNA: TGCGCCAGCAGCTCGGAGAGGACAGTCCCCTCCTACAATGAGCAGTTCTTC. Full variable domain (outside the CDR3, taken from reference TRBV5-1 and TRBJ2-1): KAGVTQTPRYLIKTRGQQVTLSCSPISGHRSVSWYQQTPGQGLQFLFEYFSETQRNKGNFPGRFSGRQFSNSRSEMNVSTLELGDSALYLCASSSERTVPSYNEQFFGPGTRLTVL.